This TCR beta chain is from a study of regulatory T cells in long-lasting Graves disease. Libraries of TCR beta came from iRepertoire HTBI primers plus Arm-PCR of CDR3 regions. TCRdb re-analysed the multiplex PCR reads in MiXCR, keeping a single row per CDR3 protein. In the table there are 400,000 or so distinct CDR3 sequences, about 20% of which are singletons. This sample's time point: persistent/refractory GD, antithyroid drugs over 5 years with positive TRAb. From PBMCs, RNA was extracted and then used to make the TCR library. American Thyroid Association guidelines defined Graves' disease diagnosis. Trimming took off 3 bases at V and 4 bases at J, with 8 bases between the two ends. The CDR3 is 12 amino acids. CDR1 is SGHRS, CDR2 YFSETQ, per germline.

This TCR derives from a female donor with Graves disease. The sample consisted of peripheral blood mononuclear cells (PBMCs), taken when the disease was refractory, from a patient treated with antithyroid drugs. The chain is built from TRBV5-1 and TRBJ2-7; D gene ambiguous. The DNA for the CDR3 is TGCGCCAGCAGCTCAAGCCATTACGAGCAGTACTTC. Translated, it gives CASSSSHYEQYF.